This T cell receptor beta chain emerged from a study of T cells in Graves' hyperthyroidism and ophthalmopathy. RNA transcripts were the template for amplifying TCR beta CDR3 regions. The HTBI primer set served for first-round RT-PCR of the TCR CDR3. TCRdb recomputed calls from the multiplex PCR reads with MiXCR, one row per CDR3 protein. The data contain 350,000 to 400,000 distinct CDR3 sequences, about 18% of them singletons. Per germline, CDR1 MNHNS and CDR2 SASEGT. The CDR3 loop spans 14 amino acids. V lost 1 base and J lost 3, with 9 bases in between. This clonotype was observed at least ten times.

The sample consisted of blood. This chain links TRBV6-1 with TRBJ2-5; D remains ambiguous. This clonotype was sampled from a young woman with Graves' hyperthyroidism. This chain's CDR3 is CASSEEASKETQYF. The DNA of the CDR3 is TGTGCCAGCAGTGAAGAGGCCAGCAAAGAGACCCAGTACTTC.